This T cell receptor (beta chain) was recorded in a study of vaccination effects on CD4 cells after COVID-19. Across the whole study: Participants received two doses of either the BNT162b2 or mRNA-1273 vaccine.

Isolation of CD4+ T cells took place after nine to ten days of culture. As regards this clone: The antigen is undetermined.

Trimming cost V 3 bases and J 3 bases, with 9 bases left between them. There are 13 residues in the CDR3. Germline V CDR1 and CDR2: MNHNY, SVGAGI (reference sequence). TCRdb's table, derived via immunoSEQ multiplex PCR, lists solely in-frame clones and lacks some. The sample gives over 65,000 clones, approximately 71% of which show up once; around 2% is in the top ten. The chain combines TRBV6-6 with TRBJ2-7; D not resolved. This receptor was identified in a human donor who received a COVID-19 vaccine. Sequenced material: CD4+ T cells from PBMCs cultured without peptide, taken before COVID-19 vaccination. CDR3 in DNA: TGTGCCAGCAGTTATTCGGCAAACTACGAGCAGTACGTC. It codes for CASSYSANYEQYV.